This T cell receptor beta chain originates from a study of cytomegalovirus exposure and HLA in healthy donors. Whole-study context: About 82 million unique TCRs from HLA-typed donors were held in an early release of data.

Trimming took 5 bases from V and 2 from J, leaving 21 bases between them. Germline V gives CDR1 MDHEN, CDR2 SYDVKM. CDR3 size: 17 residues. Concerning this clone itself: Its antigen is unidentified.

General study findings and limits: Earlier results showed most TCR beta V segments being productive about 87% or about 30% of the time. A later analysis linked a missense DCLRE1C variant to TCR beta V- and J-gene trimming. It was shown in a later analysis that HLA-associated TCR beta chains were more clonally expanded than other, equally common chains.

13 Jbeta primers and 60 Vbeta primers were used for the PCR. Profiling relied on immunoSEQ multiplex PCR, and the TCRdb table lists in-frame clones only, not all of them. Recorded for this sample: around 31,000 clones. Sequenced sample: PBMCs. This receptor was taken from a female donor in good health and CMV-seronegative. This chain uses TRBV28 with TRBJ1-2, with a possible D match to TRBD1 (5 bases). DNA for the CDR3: TGTGCCAGCAGTCTTGACAGCCCCGTTTCAGACAACTATGGCTACACCTTC. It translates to CASSLDSPVSDNYGYTF.